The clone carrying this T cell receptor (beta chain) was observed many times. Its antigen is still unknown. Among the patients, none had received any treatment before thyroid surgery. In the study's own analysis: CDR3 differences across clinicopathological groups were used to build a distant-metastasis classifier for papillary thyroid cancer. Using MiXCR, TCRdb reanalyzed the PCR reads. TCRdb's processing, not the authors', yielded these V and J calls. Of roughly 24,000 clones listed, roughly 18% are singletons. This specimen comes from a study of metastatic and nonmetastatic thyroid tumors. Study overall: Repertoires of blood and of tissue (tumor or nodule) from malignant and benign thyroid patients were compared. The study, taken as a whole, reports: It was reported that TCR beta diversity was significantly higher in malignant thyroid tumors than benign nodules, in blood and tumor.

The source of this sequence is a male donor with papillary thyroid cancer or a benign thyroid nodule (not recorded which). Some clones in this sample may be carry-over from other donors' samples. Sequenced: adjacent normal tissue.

The CDR3 sequence: CASSQSGTADSGANVLTF. The CDR3 DNA is TGCGCCAGCAGCCAGTCCGGGACAGCAGACTCTGGGGCCAACGTCCTGACTTTC. The rearrangement uses TRBV4-3 and TRBJ2-6, with 7 positions matching TRBD1. CDR1 is LGHNA and CDR2 is YSLEER in the germline V gene. Germline trimming cut 3 bases from V and 0 bases from J; bases unmatched to any gene: 8. The CDR3 totals 18 residues.